This T cell receptor beta chain was identified during a study of blood T cell repertoires in COVID-19. In the study overall: Some COVID-19 samples were acute and others convalescent; all came from the United States, Italy and Spain.

During active infection, Seattle patients enrolled and were then monitored through disease. Original methodology: Reference gene primer amplification gave nucleated cell count estimates. The assay was immunoSEQ multiplex PCR, and TCRdb's table has in-frame clones only and misses some. V, J and clone size were drawn from that table, and D and trimming were deduced from the DNA. The data contain roughly 130,000 clones, less than 90% of them singletons. This clone was observed a single time. Other DNA sequences within the sample encode an identical CDR3. Sequencing was carried out using peripheral blood. The clonotype originates from a man aged 25 to 40 with COVID-19, enrolled during active disease.

In nucleotides, the CDR3 is TGTGCCAGCAGCTCCCAGGTGAACACTGAAGCTTTCTTT. Translating gives CASSSQVNTEAFF. The genes are TRBV14 and TRBJ1-1; D is unclear. The V end was cut by 5 bases, the J end by 0 bases, with 7 bases between. Germline-derived CDR1 and CDR2 are SGHDN and FVKESK. This CDR3 contains 13 residues.